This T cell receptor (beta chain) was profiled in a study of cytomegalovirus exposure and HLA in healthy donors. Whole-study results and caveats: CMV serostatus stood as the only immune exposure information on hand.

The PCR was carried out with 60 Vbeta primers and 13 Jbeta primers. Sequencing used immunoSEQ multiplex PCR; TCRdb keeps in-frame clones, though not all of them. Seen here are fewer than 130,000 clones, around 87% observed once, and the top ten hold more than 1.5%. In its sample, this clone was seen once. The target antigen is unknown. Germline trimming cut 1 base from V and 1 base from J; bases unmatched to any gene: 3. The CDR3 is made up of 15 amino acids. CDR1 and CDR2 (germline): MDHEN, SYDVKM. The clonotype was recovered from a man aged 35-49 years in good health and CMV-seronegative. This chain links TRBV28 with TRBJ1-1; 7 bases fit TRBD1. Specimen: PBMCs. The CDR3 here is CASSLLTGPNTEAFF. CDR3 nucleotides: TGTGCCAGCAGTTTATTGACAGGGCCGAACACTGAAGCTTTCTTT.